These 2 T cell receptor beta chains came from one sample sequenced in a study of beta chain features in type 1 diabetes. What these receptors recognize is not known. Expressed TCRB transcripts were sequenced, since all the RNA that had been isolated was reverse transcribed. Sequencing was performed with immunoSEQ multiplex PCR; in TCRdb, only in-frame clones are kept and a portion is missing. The data contain under 850,000 clones, 13% of them singletons. Overall study results and limits: Shorter TCRB CDR3s, moderately but significantly so, marked every one of the four CD4+ subsets in Type 1 diabetes patients.

Sequencing used naive CD4+ T cells from blood. These receptors came from a man between 18 and 35 years old with type 1 diabetes.

The sample holds a few counts of this clone. In the same sample, other DNA sequences code for this CDR3. The chain recombines TRBV29-1 with TRBJ1-1; tentatively, D is TRBD1 (6 bases). Germline CDR1 is SQVTM and CDR2 is ANQGSEA. The CDR3 is 13 residues long. V was trimmed by 3 bases and J by 0 bases, leaving 8 bases between them. The CDR3 region has the DNA TGCAGCGTTGACCAGGGGCTGAACACTGAAGCTTTCTTT. Its translation: CSVDQGLNTEAFF.

V usage is TRBV7-8 and J usage is TRBJ2-7; 7 bases match TRBD1. Looked up from germline, CDR1 is SGHVS and CDR2 is FQNEAQ. The ends lost 8 bases at V and 2 bases at J; junction bases unmatched: 9. The CDR3 covers 14 residues. CDR3 coding DNA: TGTGCCAGCTCCCCTGGGGACAGTACCTACGAGCAGTACTTC. It encodes CASSPGDSTYEQYF.